The following is a T cell receptor (beta chain) sequence with its context. Its antigen is unidentified. The CDR3 has 15 residues. With 8 bases clipped from V and 5 bases from J, the junction kept 10 bases outside the gene matches. Germline CDR1 LNHNV, CDR2 YYDKDF (reference sequence). The PCR employed 60 Vbeta primers together with 13 Jbeta primers. Using immunoSEQ multiplex PCR, the repertoire was profiled, and TCRdb retains in-frame clones only, with some absent. The sample has about 150,000 clones, about 85% seen once. The sample is drawn from a study of cytomegalovirus exposure and HLA in healthy donors. Study findings and constraints: The authors later linked a missense DCLRE1C variant to TCR beta V- and J-gene trimming.

The TCR originated in a man aged 30 to 39 in good health and CMV-seropositive. The chain is built from TRBV15 and TRBJ2-3; TRBD2 matches 10 bases. Input material: PBMCs. CDR3: CATGEREGLIDTQYF. The CDR3 DNA sequence: TGTGCCACCGGCGAGCGGGAGGGCCTCATAGATACGCAGTATTTT.